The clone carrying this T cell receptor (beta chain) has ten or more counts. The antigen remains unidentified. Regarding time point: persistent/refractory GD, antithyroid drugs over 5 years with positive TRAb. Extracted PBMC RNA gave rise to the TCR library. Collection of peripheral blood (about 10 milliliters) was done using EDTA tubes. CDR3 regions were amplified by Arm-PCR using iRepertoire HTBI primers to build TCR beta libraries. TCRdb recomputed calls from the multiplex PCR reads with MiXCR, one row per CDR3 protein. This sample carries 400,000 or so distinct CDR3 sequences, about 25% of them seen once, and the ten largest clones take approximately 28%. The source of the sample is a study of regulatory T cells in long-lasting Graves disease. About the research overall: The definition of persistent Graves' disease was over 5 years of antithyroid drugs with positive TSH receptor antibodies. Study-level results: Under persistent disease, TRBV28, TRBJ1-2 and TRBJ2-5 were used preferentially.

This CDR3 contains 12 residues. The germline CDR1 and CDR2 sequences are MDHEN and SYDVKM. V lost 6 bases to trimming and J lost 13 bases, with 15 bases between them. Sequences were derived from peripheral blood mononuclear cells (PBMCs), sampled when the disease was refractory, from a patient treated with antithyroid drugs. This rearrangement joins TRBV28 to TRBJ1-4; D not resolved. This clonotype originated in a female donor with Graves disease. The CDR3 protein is CASSLPIGRLFF. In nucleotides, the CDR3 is TGTGCCAGCAGCCTCCCCATCGGGCGACTGTTTTTT.